The sequence of this T cell receptor beta chain was determined in a study of tumor-infiltrating lymphocytes in localized non-small cell lung cancer. Study findings and constraints: Different pieces of the same tissue went to different assays, confounding technical variation with intratumor heterogeneity. No T-cell fraction difference was seen between IM1 and IM2 tumors.

V shed 8 bases and J shed 8 bases, with 18 bases lying between them. This CDR3 spans 12 amino acids. CDR1 SQVTM and CDR2 ANQGSEA come from the germline V gene. By share, this clone ranks as medium-sized. Its antigen remains unidentified. Generated by immunoSEQ multiplex PCR, the TCRdb table keeps only in-frame clones and is missing some. In the table there are roughly 7,400 clones, 60% to 80% of which are singletons. The receptor's source is a human donor with non-small cell lung cancer. V is TRBV29-1 and J is TRBJ1-1, with D perhaps TRBD1 (5 bases). The specimen sequenced was uninvolved lung tissue not adjacent to the tumor. This chain's CDR3 is CSPVGDLGEAFF. The CDR3 region has the DNA TGCAGCCCGGTAGGGGATCTCGGGGAAGCTTTCTTT.